This TCR beta chain is drawn from a study of T cells in tuberculosis. The CDR3 runs to 14 residues. The germline CDR1 and CDR2 sequences are SGHDT and YYEEEE. Trimming shortened V by 1 base and J by 5 bases, and 13 bases separated the two germline ends. The repertoire was sequenced with immunoSEQ multiplex PCR; TCRdb's copy has only in-frame clones and lacks some. Among 30,000 to 45,000 clones listed, more than 85% were seen once. The sequenced sample was PBMCs. This receptor was identified in a donor aged 10 to 29 with latent tuberculosis or without tuberculosis infection. V and J are TRBV5-6 and TRBJ2-7; no definite D call. This chain's CDR3 is CASSLILKLHEQYF. In DNA form, the CDR3 reads TGTGCCAGCAGCTTGATATTGAAGCTCCACGAGCAGTACTTC.